The 29 T cell receptor beta chains below all came from one sample that was sequenced in a study of T cell repertoires in cytomegalovirus infection. TCRdb reanalysed the reads using MiXCR and keeps one entry per CDR3 protein. The sample yields some 450,000 distinct CDR3 sequences, approximately 30% seen once. Sequencing was performed on PBMCs. The receptor set was obtained from a human donor in good health (CMV status not recorded). Some clones in this sample may be carry-over from other donors' samples.

This chain joins TRBV6-1 and TRBJ1-6; D not resolved. The germline CDR1 and CDR2 sequences are MNHNS and SASEGT. The CDR3 runs to 14 residues. V lost 2 bases, J lost 7 bases, and 9 bases lay in between. The CDR3 DNA is TGTGCCAGCAGTGAATTATTGGGGAATTCACCCCTCCACTTT. As protein: CASSELLGNSPLHF.

This chain connects TRBV27 to TRBJ1-2; D is ambiguous. Germline CDR1 and CDR2: MNHEY and SMNVEV (reference sequence). Trimming stripped 0 bases from V and 6 bases from J, with 11 bases between. The CDR3 spans 14 residues. CDR3 region: CASSLSAGIHGYTF. For the CDR3, the DNA is TGTGCCAGCAGTTTATCGGCGGGTATTCATGGCTACACCTTC.

This clonotype showed up just a few times. This chain connects TRBV11-2 to TRBJ1-6; 7 positions agree with TRBD1. With 4 bases clipped from V and 4 bases from J, the junction kept 16 bases outside the gene matches. The CDR3 has 19 amino acids. Germline-derived CDR1 and CDR2 are SGHAT and FQNNGV. CDR3 nucleotide sequence: TGTGCCAGCAGCTCGCGGACCCTACAGGGGACCCTTTATAATTCACCCCTCCACTTT. Translating it yields CASSSRTLQGTLYNSPLHF.

This clonotype occurred many times. J is TRBJ2-3 and V is TRBV24-1; weak D call: TRBD1 (5 bases). V lost 3 bases and J lost 2, with 11 bases in between. The CDR3 sequence is 15 residues long. Looked up from germline, CDR1 is KGHDR and CDR2 is SFDVKD. Written as DNA, the CDR3 is TGTGCCACCAGTGATCTCCAGACAGACACAGATACGCAGTATTTT. Its translation is CATSDLQTDTDTQYF.

This clonotype was seen repeatedly, ten times or more. This sequence joins TRBV7-6 and TRBJ2-1; D may match TRBD1 or TRBD2 (5 bases each). The germline CDR1 and CDR2 sequences are SGHVS and FNYEAQ. Between the trimmed V and J ends, which lost 7 bases and 5 bases, there was a span of 15 bases. CDR3 length: 14 residues. The CDR3 DNA sequence: TGTGCCAGCACCCCCGGGACCTACAACAATGAGCAGTTCTTC. Amino acid sequence: CASTPGTYNNEQFF.

With regard to this clonotype: This may arise from a read error, as a much more abundant clone is one base away. The missing conserved phenylalanine or tryptophan at the end of this CDR3 makes a read error likely. V is TRBV7-6 and J is TRBJ2-1; 8 bases align to TRBD1. V trimming: 4 bases; J trimming: 0 bases; junction bases outside the gene matches: 8. From germline, CDR1 is SGHVS and CDR2 FNYEAQ. The CDR3 is 17 amino acids. CDR3 in amino acids: CASSSDRTGISYNEQFL. CDR3 nucleotide sequence: TGTGCCAGCAGCTCGGACCGGACAGGGATCTCCTACAATGAGCAGTTCTTA.

The rearrangement uses TRBV6-6 and TRBJ1-5; D uncertain. CDR1 MNHNY and CDR2 SVGAGI come from the germline V gene (reference sequence). Trimming took 5 bases from V and 2 from J, leaving 10 bases between them. CDR3 length equals 14 residues. In DNA form, the CDR3 reads TGTGCCAGCAGTGAGACCACTGGCAATCAGCCCCAGCATTTT. It specifies CASSETTGNQPQHF.

V and J are TRBV12-3 or TRBV12-4 and TRBJ2-1; weak D call: TRBD2 (5 bases). CDR3 length: 13 amino acids. V shed 6 bases and J shed 6 bases, with 12 bases lying between them. The CDR3 loop reads CASSPPGSNEQFF. CDR3 in DNA: TGTGCCAGCAGCCCCCCGGGGTCCAATGAGCAGTTCTTC.

With respect to this clonotype: Germline is not matched at one junction end, which may reflect a read error. This chain connects TRBV11-1 to TRBJ2-7; 10 nucleotides agree with TRBD2. The CDR3 length is 15 residues. CDR1 SGHAT and CDR2 FQDESV come from the germline V gene (reference sequence). The CDR3 nucleotides are TGTGCCAGCAGCCCATCCCTAGCGGGGGCTACCGAGCCGTACTTC. Translating gives CASSPSLAGATEPYF.

There are a few counts of this clonotype. The V call is TRBV7-6, the J call TRBJ2-1, with D perhaps TRBD1 (5 bases). Germline V gene sequence: CDR1 SGHVS, CDR2 FNYEAQ. V shed 5 bases and J shed 5 bases, with 10 bases lying between them. The CDR3 has 13 amino acids. The chain's CDR3 is CASSPGIHNEQFF. DNA of the CDR3: TGTGCCAGCAGCCCAGGGATACACAATGAGCAGTTCTTC. The full variable domain, rest sourced from reference TRBV7-6 and TRBJ2-1, is GAGVSQSPRYKVTKRGQDVALRCDPISGHVSLYWYRQALGQGPEFLTYFNYEAQQDKSGLPNDRFSAERPEGSISTLTIQRTEQRDSAMYRCASSPGIHNEQFFGPGTRLTVL.

The gene calls are TRBV19 and TRBJ2-2; the D is unclear. Germline assignment: CDR1 LNHDA and CDR2 SQIVND (reference sequence). V lost 7 bases to trimming and J lost 7 bases, with 22 bases between them. The CDR3 totals 16 residues. CDR3 nucleotides: TGTGCCAGTAACCCCCTAAACTCCCTCACGAGCGGGGAGCTGTTTTTT. Translating it yields CASNPLNSLTSGELFF.

The chain recombines TRBV6-5 with TRBJ2-7; perhaps TRBD1 as D (7 bases). The germline gives CDR1 MNHEY, CDR2 SVGAGI. The ends were cut back, 3 bases at V and 6 bases at J, with 18 bases in the middle. The CDR3 runs to 15 residues. CDR3: CASSYGGTALGEQYF. The CDR3 DNA follows: TGTGCCAGCAGTTATGGGGGGACAGCACTAGGCGAGCAGTACTTC.

This clonotype has just a few counts. The V and J genes are TRBV2 and TRBJ2-1; D uncertain. The CDR3 sequence is 10 residues long. The germline gives CDR1 SNHLY, CDR2 FYNNEI. Trimming removed 8 bases at V and 12 bases at J, with 11 bases between. The DNA for the CDR3 is TGTGCCAGCTTACTACGACGGCAGTTCTTC. Protein: CASLLRRQFF.

This clonotype has ten or more counts. This rearrangement joins TRBV7-9 to TRBJ2-7; D perhaps matches TRBD1 (6 bases). The V gene lost 1 base and the J gene lost 1 base, with 11 bases spanning the gap. This CDR3 is 15 amino acids long. The germline CDR1 and CDR2 sequences are SEHNR and FQNEAQ (reference sequence). The DNA for the CDR3 is TGTGCCAGCAGCTTAGGGGCAGGGGCGTCCTACGAGCAGTACTTC. This sequence encodes CASSLGAGASYEQYF.

In this sample, this clonotype turned up once. The chain recombines TRBV7-9 with TRBJ2-1, with D possibly called TRBD1 or TRBD2 (5 bases each). Germline V gene sequence: CDR1 SEHNR, CDR2 FQNEAQ (reference sequence). This CDR3 is built from 16 residues. V shed 2 bases and J shed 0 bases, with 11 bases lying between them. The CDR3 loop is CASSLNEGSSYNEQFF. The CDR3, as DNA: TGTGCCAGCAGCTTAAATGAGGGGAGCTCCTACAATGAGCAGTTCTTC.

There are a few counts of this clonotype. The V and J genes are TRBV5-5 and TRBJ1-5, with D possibly being TRBD1 (5 bases). Germline assignment: CDR1 SGHKS and CDR2 YYEKEE (reference sequence). This CDR3 is built from 14 residues. The V end was cut by 0 bases, the J end by 6 bases, with 10 bases between. In nucleotides, the CDR3 is TGTGCCAGCAGCTTGGAACCCGGGACTCAGCCCCAGCATTTT. Protein sequence: CASSLEPGTQPQHF.

This chain joins TRBV20-1 and TRBJ1-6; D ambiguous. Germline V CDR1 and CDR2: DFQATT, SNEGSKA (reference sequence). The CDR3 totals 19 residues. The V end was cut by 3 bases, the J end by 0 bases, with 21 bases between. CDR3 nucleotides: TGCAGTGCTAGTGAGGTTCTCGGTCCCAGGAGCTCCTATAATTCACCCCTCCACTTT. This translates into CSASEVLGPRSSYNSPLHF.

This chain links TRBV20-1 with TRBJ1-2; D unresolved. Trimming removed 1 base from V and 4 bases from J, with 10 bases in between. Per the germline V gene, CDR1 is DFQATT and CDR2 is SNEGSKA (reference sequence). The CDR3 sequence is 13 residues long. DNA for the CDR3: TGCAGTGCTAGAGTACCGGAGGGCTATGGCTACACCTTC. Protein sequence: CSARVPEGYGYTF.

This clonotype occurred many times. DNA for the CDR3: TGTGCCAGCAGCTTGGCGGGCATCCAAGAGACCCAGTACTTC. This sequence encodes CASSLAGIQETQYF. The chain carries TRBV7-9 and TRBJ2-5, with D perhaps TRBD2 (5 bases). With 3 bases removed from V and 1 base from J, the gap between germline ends came to 9 bases. Germline V gene lookup returns CDR1 SEHNR and CDR2 FQNEAQ (reference sequence). The length of the CDR3 is 14 residues.

This rearrangement joins TRBV7-8 to TRBJ1-3, with 7 bases matching TRBD1. CDR3 length: 18 amino acids. Germline-derived CDR1 and CDR2 are SGHVS and FQNEAQ. Trimming at V came to 1 base and at J to 2 bases, leaving 11 bases not matched to a gene. This chain's CDR3 is CASSLVLQGRIAGNTIYF. The DNA of the CDR3 is TGTGCCAGCAGCTTAGTTTTACAGGGGAGGATAGCTGGAAACACCATATATTTT.

V gene TRBV2 combines with J gene TRBJ2-1, with TRBD2 identical over 14 bases. Germline CDR1 is SNHLY and CDR2 is FYNNEI. The V gene end was trimmed by 2 bases and the J gene end by 6 bases; junction bases not matched to a gene: 9. This CDR3 is 18 amino acids long. This CDR3 reads CASSEFSGLAGGLNEQFF. CDR3 DNA sequence: TGTGCCAGCAGTGAATTTTCTGGACTAGCGGGGGGCCTCAATGAGCAGTTCTTC.

CDR3 region: CSAREPMGVGYEQYF. The CDR3 nucleotides read TGCAGTGCTAGGGAACCCATGGGCGTGGGATACGAGCAGTACTTC. The rearrangement links TRBV20-1 to TRBJ2-7, with unresolved D. The CDR3 sequence is 15 residues long. Germline V lookup: CDR1 DFQATT, CDR2 SNEGSKA (reference sequence). V shed 3 bases and J shed 4 bases, with 19 bases lying between them.

This clonotype was detected ten times or more. The chain couples TRBV7-6 to TRBJ1-5; 7 nucleotides line up with TRBD1. CDR1 is SGHVS, CDR2 FNYEAQ, per germline. The CDR3 totals 17 residues. Trimming took 5 bases from V and 0 from J; bases not matched to a gene: 10. CDR3 DNA sequence: TGTGCCAGCAGCCCCCGACAGGGCGGGTATAGCAATCAGCCCCAGCATTTT. Encoded protein: CASSPRQGGYSNQPQHF.

As to this clonotype: This could be a read error, since a much larger clone is one nucleotide away. V and J are TRBV11-3 and TRBJ2-2, with D perhaps being TRBD1 or TRBD2 (5 bases each). Trimming left V 4 bases short and J 5 bases short, with 11 bases between. The CDR3 is 14 amino acids. Germline V gene sequence: CDR1 SGHNT, CDR2 YENEEA. CDR3 sequence reads: CASSYREGTGELFF. The CDR3 nucleotides read TGTGCCAGCAGCTATCGTGAGGGGACCGGGGAGCTGTTTTTT.

The V call is TRBV6-4, the J call TRBJ2-3; 12 bases are a match to TRBD2. V lost 2 bases to trimming and J lost 9 bases; unmatched junction nucleotides: 6. There are 15 residues in the CDR3. Per the germline V gene, CDR1 is MRHNA and CDR2 is SNTAGT. CDR3 sequence reads: CASSDTSGGLSTQYF. CDR3 DNA: TGTGCCAGCAGTGACACTAGCGGGGGGCTCTCAACGCAGTATTTT.

This clonotype was counted at least ten times. The chain recombines TRBV7-8 with TRBJ2-4, with 9 bases aligning to TRBD2. The CDR3 is 20 residues long. The J segment lost 1 base and the V segment lost 5 bases, leaving 18 bases of the junction unmatched. Germline V gene data show CDR1 as SGHVS and CDR2 as FQNEAQ. CDR3 region: CASSREGGGASRLAKNIQYF. The CDR3, as DNA: TGTGCCAGCAGCAGAGAGGGCGGGGGGGCCTCTAGGCTGGCCAAAAACATTCAGTACTTC.

The chain carries TRBV19 and TRBJ1-2, with D possibly TRBD1 on 5 matching bases. Germline lookup yields CDR1 LNHDA and CDR2 SQIVND (reference sequence). CDR3 size: 13 residues. With 6 bases removed from V and 7 bases from J, the gap between germline ends came to 15 bases. CDR3 amino acids: CASSRGGEVGYTF. As DNA, the CDR3 is TGTGCCAGTAGCCGGGGGGGTGAGGTTGGCTACACCTTC.

This clonotype is a singleton in its sample. No conserved phenylalanine or tryptophan is present at the end of the CDR3, so a read error is the likely explanation. This chain connects TRBV7-8 to TRBJ2-7, with D unclear. This CDR3 has 14 residues. The germline CDR1 and CDR2 sequences are SGHVS and FQNEAQ. V lost 4 bases to trimming and J lost 4 bases, with 14 bases between them. DNA of the CDR3: TGTGCCAGCAGCTCTGGAGAATCGAAATACGAGCAGTACTGC. This sequence encodes CASSSGESKYEQYC.

This clonotype was picked up one time. The V gene is TRBV11-2, the J gene TRBJ2-7; TRBD1 matches at 7 bases. This CDR3 has 14 amino acids. Germline-derived CDR1 and CDR2 are SGHAT and FQNNGV. Trimming cost V 3 bases and J 3 bases; bases outside gene matches: 5. In nucleotides, the CDR3 is TGTGCCAGCAGCTTCCGGGACAGCCTCTACGAGCAGTACTTC. It codes for CASSFRDSLYEQYF.